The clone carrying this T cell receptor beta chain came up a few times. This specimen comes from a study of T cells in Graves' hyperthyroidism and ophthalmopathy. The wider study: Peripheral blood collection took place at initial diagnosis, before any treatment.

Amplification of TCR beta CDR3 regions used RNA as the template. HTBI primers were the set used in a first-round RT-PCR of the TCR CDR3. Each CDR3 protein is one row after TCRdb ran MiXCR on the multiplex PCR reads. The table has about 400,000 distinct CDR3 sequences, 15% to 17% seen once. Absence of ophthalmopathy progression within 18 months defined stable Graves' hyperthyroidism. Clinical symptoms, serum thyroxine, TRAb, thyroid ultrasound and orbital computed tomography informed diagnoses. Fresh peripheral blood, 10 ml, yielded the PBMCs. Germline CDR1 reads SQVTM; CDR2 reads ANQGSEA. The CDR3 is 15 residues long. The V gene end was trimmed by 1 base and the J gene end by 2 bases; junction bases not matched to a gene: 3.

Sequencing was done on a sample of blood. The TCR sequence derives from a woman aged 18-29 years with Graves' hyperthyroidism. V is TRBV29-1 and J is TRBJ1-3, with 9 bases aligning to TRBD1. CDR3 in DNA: TGCAGCGTTGAAGGACAGGGGGGCACTGGAAACACCATATATTTT. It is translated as CSVEGQGGTGNTIYF.